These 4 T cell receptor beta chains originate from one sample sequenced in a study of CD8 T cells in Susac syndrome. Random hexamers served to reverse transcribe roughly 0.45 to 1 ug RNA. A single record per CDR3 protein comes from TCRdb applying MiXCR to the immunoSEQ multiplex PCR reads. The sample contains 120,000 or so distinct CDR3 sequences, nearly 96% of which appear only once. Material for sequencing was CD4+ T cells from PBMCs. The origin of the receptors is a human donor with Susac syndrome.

Here the CDR3 DNA reads TGCAGCGTTCGGAGGGGAGGGAGATCCTACGAGCAGTACTTC. The encoded protein is CSVRRGGRSYEQYF. The gene calls are TRBV29-1 and TRBJ2-7; 7 nucleotides align to TRBD2. V shed 5 bases and J 1 base; nucleotides not matched to a gene: 8. Germline values: CDR1 SQVTM, CDR2 ANQGSEA. This CDR3 is 14 amino acids long.

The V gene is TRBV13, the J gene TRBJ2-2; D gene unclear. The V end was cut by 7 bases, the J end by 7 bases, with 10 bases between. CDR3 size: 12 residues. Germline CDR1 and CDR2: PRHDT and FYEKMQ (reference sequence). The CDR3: CASTTYYGELFF. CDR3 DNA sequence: TGTGCCAGCACCACCTATTACGGGGAGCTGTTTTTT.

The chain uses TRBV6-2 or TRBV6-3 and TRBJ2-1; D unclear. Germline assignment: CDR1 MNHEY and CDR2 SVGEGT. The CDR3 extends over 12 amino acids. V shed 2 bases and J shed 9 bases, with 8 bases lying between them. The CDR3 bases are TGTGCCAGCAGTTACCCGAGACTTGAGCAGTTCTTC. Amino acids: CASSYPRLEQFF.

Here the CDR3 DNA reads TGCGCCAGCAGCAATGGAAGGACTAGCGGGGCCAATGAGCAGTTCTTC. Translation: CASSNGRTSGANEQFF. The chain couples TRBV5-1 to TRBJ2-1; 12 bases align to TRBD2. CDR1 is SGHRS and CDR2 is YFSETQ in the germline V gene. The CDR3 length is 16 residues. The junction had 8 bases not matched to a gene; V was cut back by 4 bases and J by 6 bases.